The 3 T cell receptor beta chains below come from one sample, sequenced in a study of technical replicates of blood from a few donors. Sequencing used immunoSEQ multiplex PCR; TCRdb keeps in-frame clones, though not all of them. The profile covers under 90,000 clones, with 96% appearing a single time and more than 0.15% taken by the ten largest. The sample was T cells isolated from PBMCs. The receptor source for this set is a human donor in good health.

In this sample, this clone turned up a few times. This chain connects TRBV2 to TRBJ1-6; TRBD1 matches at 7 bases. V lost 4 bases to trimming and J lost 4 bases; unmatched junction nucleotides: 1. From germline, CDR1 is SNHLY and CDR2 FYNNEI. This CDR3 is built from 14 residues. CDR3 DNA: TGTGCCAGCAGTGGACAGGGATATAATTCACCCCTCCACTTT. Protein product: CASSGQGYNSPLHF.

The gene calls are TRBV29-1 and TRBJ1-4; 9 bases align to TRBD1. CDR1 SQVTM and CDR2 ANQGSEA come from the germline V gene. CDR3 length equals 15 residues. After removal of 0 bases from V and 5 bases from J, the junction contained 4 bases not matched to a gene. CDR3 nucleotides: TGCAGCGTTGAAGACCGGACAGGGGACAATGAAAAACTGTTTTTT. As protein: CSVEDRTGDNEKLFF.

This chain links TRBV27 with TRBJ1-5; D gene uncertain. V lost 3 bases to trimming and J lost 2 bases, with 8 bases between them. The germline V gene encodes CDR1 MNHEY and CDR2 SMNVEV (reference sequence). The CDR3 loop spans 14 amino acids. As DNA, the CDR3 is TGTGCCAGCAGTTTGGGCGGGGGCAATCAGCCCCAGCATTTT. Translated: CASSLGGGNQPQHF.